Reported below is one TCR beta chain. This clone's antigen is unknown. There are no base qualities to consult, and no much larger clone falls within one base. As encoded in the germline V gene (reference sequence), CDR1 is LNHDA while CDR2 is SQIVND. The CDR3, from cysteine to phenylalanine, totals 15 residues. Only the CDR3 region is kept as DNA, spanning 45 bases read in frame from base 1. From V the trimming removes 3 bases and from J it removes 5 bases, while the gene matches leave 6 bases of the junction unaccounted for. The sample originates from a study of CD8 T cells in ankylosing spondylitis (dated 2017 in TCRdb). For the study in its entirety: The study set out to find disease-linked TCR variants by profiling T cell receptor beta repertoires in ankylosing spondylitis patients and healthy donors. The whole study cohort included 108 healthy donors and 20 to 30 ankylosing spondylitis patients. Samples of peripheral blood were taken, and for ankylosing spondylitis patients, synovial fluid was collected as well. Beyond this particular receptor, the publication reports: Blood from ankylosing spondylitis patients appeared to be characterized by a TCR beta motif composed of 7 to 9 highly homologous amino acid variants. Significant enrichment of the disease-linked clones was reported in matched synovial fluid samples from ankylosing spondylitis patients. In peripheral blood, the disease-linked clones were found at relatively low frequencies and had a CD8+ phenotype. Some motif variants were previously reported in synovial fluid and blood of reactive arthritis patients, suggesting common disease-initiation mechanisms.

For sequencing, an Illumina HiSeq 2500 was employed. Quantitative 5'-RACE with molecular barcodes was used to prepare TCR beta libraries. In the original analysis: To identify disease-linked TCR variants, a new computational method was used, one built on a probabilistic model of VDJ rearrangement. TCRdb took the public reads, trimmed them with fastp at Q25, ran MiXCR for clone calling and kept in-frame beta chains. All rows with the same CDR3 protein become a single entry with the most common DNA and genes. It is TCRdb's table, rather than the study itself, that gives the V and J calls and clone size. The sample table holds fewer than 750,000 distinct CDR3 sequences, of which roughly 20% were seen once. Around 19% of the sample goes to the ten largest clones.

The V and J segments used are TRBV19 and TRBJ1-5; the central 8 bases match TRBD1. The specimen sequenced was blood, either unsorted or a sorted T cell fraction (not recorded which). The source of this sequence is a male donor with ankylosing spondylitis. The CDR3 is CASSITGQGYQPQHF. In nucleotides, the sequence is TGTGCCAGTAGTATCACCGGACAGGGCTATCAGCCCCAGCATTTT.